The 30 T cell receptor beta chains presented below share a single source sample, sequenced in a study of human T cells and chemical hapten exposure. Time point here: pre-sensitization, week 0. Treatment specified: therapeutic diphenylcyclopropenone sensitization with weekly scalp DPC. MiXCR, run by TCRdb on the RACE reads, gives a single entry per CDR3 protein. This table has around 110,000 distinct CDR3 sequences, about 12% appearing once. Sequencing used whole blood, obtained in connection with sensitization to the hapten diphenylcyclopropenone (DPC). Receptors originate from a woman in her 50s with alopecia areata. Some clones in this sample may be carry-over from other donors' samples.

This sequence joins TRBV11-2 and TRBJ2-2, with D uncertain. The CDR3 length is 15 residues. Germline assignment: CDR1 SGHAT and CDR2 FQNNGV. V was cut by 0 bases and J by 2 bases, with 7 bases left in between. In DNA form, the CDR3 reads TGTGCCAGCAGCTTAGATCTGGACAACACCGGGGAGCTGTTTTTT. It is translated as CASSLDLDNTGELFF.

Many counts were recorded for this clonotype. V gene TRBV7-9 combines with J gene TRBJ1-1; D not certain. The V gene's germline CDR1 is SEHNR and CDR2 FQNEAQ (reference sequence). Trimming removed 3 bases from V and 4 bases from J, with 15 bases in between. The CDR3 has 15 amino acids. CDR3 nucleotide sequence: TGTGCCAGCAGCTTTGCCGACCCCCTAGCCACTGAAGCTTTCTTT. Protein: CASSFADPLATEAFF.

The V gene is TRBV24-1, the J gene TRBJ1-5; 10 positions agree with TRBD1. From germline, CDR1 is KGHDR and CDR2 SFDVKD. Trimming removed 3 bases from V and 4 bases from J; junction bases left unmatched: 5. The CDR3 extends over 16 amino acids. The CDR3 DNA sequence: TGTGCCACCAGTGATCGACAGGGGGCTTGGAATCAGCCCCAGCATTTT. Translating it yields CATSDRQGAWNQPQHF.

This clonotype was counted many times. The CDR3 region has the DNA TGTGCCAGCAGCCTGGGGGCGTACCAAGAGACCCAGTACTTC. Translated, it gives CASSLGAYQETQYF. This chain connects TRBV11-2 to TRBJ2-5; tentative D call: TRBD1 (6 bases). Germline lookup yields CDR1 SGHAT and CDR2 FQNNGV. The CDR3 extends over 14 amino acids. V shed 5 bases and J shed 0 bases, with 10 bases lying between them.

This chain joins TRBV12-3 or TRBV12-4 and TRBJ2-6, with D unresolved. The CDR3 is 15 residues long. V was shortened by 6 bases and J by 1 base, with 10 bases between the two germline ends. CDR3: CASSLRASGANVLTF. The DNA for the CDR3 is TGTGCCAGCAGCTTAAGGGCTTCTGGGGCCAACGTCCTGACTTTC.

This clonotype was recorded many times. The chain is built from TRBV3-1 and TRBJ1-1; D remains unclear. Germline loops: CDR1 LGHDT, CDR2 YNNKEL (reference sequence). CDR3 size: 13 residues. Trimming took off 0 bases at V and 10 bases at J, with 12 bases between the two ends. CDR3 in amino acids: CASSQEGGQRAFF. The CDR3 DNA is TGTGCCAGCAGCCAAGAAGGAGGTCAGAGAGCTTTCTTT.

This clonotype was seen a handful of times. V and J are TRBV4-2 and TRBJ2-3, with 16 nucleotides matching TRBD2. The V gene end was trimmed by 4 bases and the J gene end by 2 bases; junction bases not matched to a gene: 15. Germline lookup yields CDR1 LGHNA and CDR2 YNFKEQ. The CDR3 has 21 residues. The CDR3 DNA follows: TGTGCCAGCAGCCGAGAAGCCGGGACTAGCGGGGGGGTTTTCCCCACAGATACGCAGTATTTT. Translation: CASSREAGTSGGVFPTDTQYF.

This clonotype was seen a handful of times. CDR3: CASSSGGAGTDTQYF. The CDR3 bases are TGTGCCAGCTCGAGCGGGGGGGCCGGGACAGATACGCAGTATTTT. The chain employs TRBV5-4 and TRBJ2-3, with 10 bases aligning to TRBD2. Trimming cost V 7 bases and J 3 bases; bases outside gene matches: 8. The germline V gene encodes CDR1 SGHNT and CDR2 YYREEE (reference sequence). The CDR3 contains 15 residues.

This clonotype was seen a few times. V usage is TRBV6-6 and J usage is TRBJ2-3, with 7 bases matching TRBD2. Germline V CDR1 and CDR2: MNHNY, SVGAGI (reference sequence). CDR3 length equals 14 residues. J was trimmed by 6 bases and V by 2 bases; bases with no gene match: 5. The CDR3 sequence: CASSYLAGVDTQYF. CDR3 nucleotides: TGTGCCAGCAGTTACCTTGCGGGAGTCGATACGCAGTATTTT.

There are a few counts of this clonotype. CDR3 nucleotides: TGTGCCACCTCGGCGACAGGGCCGGACACTGAAGCTTTCTTT. The encoded protein is CATSATGPDTEAFF. The chain links TRBV10-3 to TRBJ1-1; TRBD1 matches at 7 bases. The CDR3 loop spans 14 amino acids. Per the germline V gene, CDR1 is ENHRY and CDR2 is SYGVKD. V lost 10 bases to trimming and J lost 3 bases; unmatched junction nucleotides: 11.

This clonotype was seen only a few times. The chain has TRBV5-6 and TRBJ1-3; a weak D match, TRBD1 (5 bases). The CDR3 sequence is 17 residues long. V lost 2 bases and J lost 3, with 18 bases in between. Germline CDR1 SGHDT, CDR2 YYEEEE. CDR3 DNA: TGTGCCAGCAGCTTAGTGGGGGAAGGTTTCCGTGGAAACACCATATATTTT. It translates to CASSLVGEGFRGNTIYF.

This clonotype was observed a handful of times. The chain employs TRBV10-2 and TRBJ1-1; a weak D match, TRBD1 (5 bases). V was clipped by 2 bases and J by 5 bases, with 12 bases between them. From germline, CDR1 is WSHSY and CDR2 SAAADI. This CDR3 contains 14 residues. The CDR3 bases are TGCGCCAGCAGTGAGACGGGGCGAGAAACTGAAGCTTTCTTT. Translated: CASSETGRETEAFF.

There are a few counts of this clonotype. This chain links TRBV2 with TRBJ1-1; no firm D call. The germline V gene has CDR1 SNHLY and CDR2 FYNNEI. V was trimmed by 1 base and J by 4 bases, leaving 16 bases between them. The CDR3 contains 16 residues. The CDR3: CASSEVRPSFVTEAFF. CDR3 in DNA: TGTGCCAGCAGTGAAGTAAGGCCCTCGTTCGTCACTGAAGCTTTCTTT. The full variable domain, completed using reference TRBV2 and TRBJ1-1, is EPEVTQTPSHQVTQMGQEVILRCVPISNHLYFYWYRQILGQKVEFLVSFYNNEISEKSEIFDDQFSVERPDGSNFTLKIRSTKLEDSAMYFCASSEVRPSFVTEAFFGQGTRLTVV.

V gene TRBV7-9 combines with J gene TRBJ2-7, with 7 bases identical to TRBD1. CDR1 SEHNR and CDR2 FQNEAQ come from the germline V gene (reference sequence). V trimming: 0 bases; J trimming: 3 bases; junction bases outside the gene matches: 8. The length of the CDR3 is 16 residues. CDR3 loop: CASSLAGTAIDYEQYF. CDR3 DNA sequence: TGTGCCAGCAGCTTAGCCGGGACAGCGATCGACTACGAGCAGTACTTC.

This clonotype showed up many times. This rearrangement joins TRBV5-6 to TRBJ2-5, with D possibly called TRBD1 or TRBD2 (5 bases each). V was clipped by 0 bases and J by 3 bases, with 12 bases between them. The CDR3 runs to 15 residues. Germline V CDR1 and CDR2: SGHDT, YYEEEE. The CDR3 is CASSLVGPLKETQYF. The CDR3, as DNA: TGTGCCAGCAGCTTGGTGGGACCCCTAAAAGAGACCCAGTACTTC.

The chain uses TRBV10-1 and TRBJ2-1; D possibly corresponds to TRBD1 (6 bases). There are 16 residues in the CDR3. Germline V CDR1 and CDR2: WNHNN, SYGVQD (reference sequence). With 2 bases removed from V and 5 bases from J, the gap between germline ends came to 16 bases. The CDR3 here is CASSERGSTMNNEQFF. The CDR3 coding sequence is TGCGCCAGCAGTGAGAGGGGGTCCACTATGAACAATGAGCAGTTCTTC.

The rearrangement links TRBV6-5 to TRBJ1-1; D perhaps matches TRBD1 (5 bases). The CDR3 is 15 amino acids. Trimming removed 2 bases at V and 8 bases at J, with 18 bases between. Germline CDR1 and CDR2: MNHEY and SVGAGI. The DNA of the CDR3 is TGTGCCAGCAGTTACGTGAGGGGTTCGTGGTCGGAAGCTTTCTTT. Its protein product is CASSYVRGSWSEAFF.

The V call is TRBV29-1, the J call TRBJ1-2; no clear D. V was clipped by 5 bases and J by 2 bases, with 9 bases between them. The V gene's germline CDR1 is SQVTM and CDR2 ANQGSEA. The length of the CDR3 is 12 residues. The CDR3 region is CSVINENYGYTF. The CDR3 nucleotides read TGCAGCGTTATTAACGAAAACTATGGCTACACCTTC.

This clonotype occurred many times. J is TRBJ2-3 and V is TRBV7-9; 7 nucleotides agree with TRBD2. The CDR3 length is 14 residues. V was clipped by 5 bases and J by 8 bases; unmatched bases: 10. Germline assignment: CDR1 SEHNR and CDR2 FQNEAQ (reference sequence). The CDR3 is CASSPPELASTQYF. CDR3 coding DNA: TGTGCCAGCAGCCCGCCTGAACTAGCGAGTACGCAGTATTTT. The full variable domain, completed using reference TRBV7-9 and TRBJ2-3, is DTGVSQNPRHKITKRGQNVTFRCDPISEHNRLYWYRQTLGQGPEFLTYFQNEAQLEKSRLLSDRFSAERPKGSFSTLEIQRTEQGDSAMYLCASSPPELASTQYFGPGTRLTVL.

This clonotype turned up a few times. This sequence joins TRBV9 and TRBJ2-1; D is possibly TRBD1 (5 bases). This CDR3 is 15 amino acids long. In germline, CDR1 is SGDLS, CDR2 YYNGEE. V was shortened by 2 bases and J by 0 bases, with 9 bases between the two germline ends. The CDR3 protein is CASSVGQSSYNEQFF. The CDR3 nucleotides read TGTGCCAGCAGCGTGGGGCAGAGCTCCTACAATGAGCAGTTCTTC.

This chain uses TRBV2 with TRBJ2-3; D might be TRBD2 (7 bases). Trimming took 3 bases from V and 4 from J, leaving 14 bases between them. CDR3 length equals 15 residues. Looked up from germline, CDR1 is SNHLY and CDR2 is FYNNEI. This CDR3 reads CASSERGTTPDTQYF. CDR3 DNA sequence: TGTGCCAGCAGTGAGAGGGGGACTACCCCAGATACGCAGTATTTT.

This clonotype was counted ten times or more. The rearrangement links TRBV7-2 to TRBJ2-6; D is unresolved. Germline V gene lookup returns CDR1 SGHTA and CDR2 FQGNSA. The CDR3 consists of 13 residues. The ends were cut back, 3 bases at V and 3 bases at J, with 3 bases in the middle. CDR3 in DNA: TGTGCCAGCAGCTTTTTTGGGGCCAACGTCCTGACTTTC. Its protein is CASSFFGANVLTF.

The rearrangement uses TRBV11-2 and TRBJ2-5; 12 bases map to TRBD2. V lost 5 bases to trimming and J lost 6 bases; unmatched junction nucleotides: 7. The CDR3 is made up of 15 amino acids. Germline V gives CDR1 SGHAT, CDR2 FQNNGV. The CDR3 DNA is TGTGCCAGCAGCCGACTAGCGGGAGTCGGGAAGACCCAGTACTTC. Its protein is CASSRLAGVGKTQYF. Full variable domain (rest looked up from reference TRBV11-2 and TRBJ2-5): EAGVAQSPRYKIIEKRQSVAFWCNPISGHATLYWYQQILGQGPKLLIQFQNNGVVDDSQLPKDRFSAERLKGVDSTLKIQPAKLEDSAVYLCASSRLAGVGKTQYFGPGTRLLVL.

This clonotype turned up a few times. The chain uses TRBV11-2 and TRBJ1-6, with TRBD1 as a possible D gene (6 bases). The CDR3 is 16 amino acids. Germline V CDR1 and CDR2: SGHAT, FQNNGV. Between the trimmed V and J ends, which lost 2 bases and 1 base, there was a span of 9 bases. The CDR3 spells CASSLIQGSYNSPLHF. DNA of the CDR3: TGTGCCAGCAGCTTAATACAGGGATCCTATAATTCACCCCTCCACTTT.

The chain employs TRBV6-2 or TRBV6-3 and TRBJ2-1; D is unresolved. The CDR3 runs 13 residues. Germline V CDR1 and CDR2: MNHEY, SVGEGT. V was trimmed by 5 bases and J by 9 bases, leaving 14 bases between them. The CDR3 reads CASSPETPSEQFF. CDR3 DNA sequence: TGTGCCAGCAGTCCCGAGACTCCGAGTGAGCAGTTCTTC.

This sequence joins TRBV20-1 and TRBJ2-7; D could derive from TRBD1 or TRBD2 (5 bases each). Germline values: CDR1 DFQATT, CDR2 SNEGSKA (reference sequence). The CDR3 loop spans 13 amino acids. V was clipped by 1 base and J by 1 base, with 8 bases between them. The chain's CDR3 is CSARGGYSYEQYF. CDR3 DNA: TGCAGTGCTAGAGGGGGGTATTCCTACGAGCAGTACTTC.

At least ten counts were recorded for this clonotype. The rearrangement joins TRBV18 to TRBJ2-7; a possible D gene is TRBD1 (6 bases). Germline V gene data show CDR1 as KGHSH and CDR2 as LQKENI. The V and J ends lost 4 bases and 1 base respectively, with 14 bases between them. The CDR3 runs 15 residues. The CDR3 loop is CASSLDPTGSYEQYF. As DNA, the CDR3 is TGTGCCAGCTCACTTGACCCGACAGGATCCTACGAGCAGTACTTC.

This chain connects TRBV28 to TRBJ1-6; possible D gene TRBD1, 6 bases. Trimming removed 8 bases from V and 10 bases from J, with 45 bases in between. The CDR3 is 23 amino acids. CDR1 and CDR2 (germline): MDHEN, SYDVKM. The CDR3 DNA is TGTGCCAGCGACCAGGGGATTAACAATCGTTCGCAATTCCACAAACAATTTCGGTCACCCCTCCACTTT. Residues: CASDQGINNRSQFHKQFRSPLHF.

V is TRBV2 and J is TRBJ2-1; maybe TRBD2 (6 bases). Germline CDR1 is SNHLY and CDR2 is FYNNEI. The CDR3 is 18 amino acids. Trimming left V 1 base short and J 6 bases short, with 22 bases between. This CDR3 reads CASSEGYASGESFNEQFF. The CDR3 region has the DNA TGTGCCAGCAGTGAAGGGTATGCTTCGGGGGAGTCTTTCAATGAGCAGTTCTTC.

The V call is TRBV29-1, the J call TRBJ2-1; 9 bases agree with TRBD1. Germline values: CDR1 SQVTM, CDR2 ANQGSEA. V lost 6 bases and J lost 4; bases outside the gene matches: 7. The CDR3 spans 14 residues. The CDR3 DNA follows: TGCAGCGTCTCATCCGGGACAGGGTACAATGAGCAGTTCTTC. This sequence encodes CSVSSGTGYNEQFF.